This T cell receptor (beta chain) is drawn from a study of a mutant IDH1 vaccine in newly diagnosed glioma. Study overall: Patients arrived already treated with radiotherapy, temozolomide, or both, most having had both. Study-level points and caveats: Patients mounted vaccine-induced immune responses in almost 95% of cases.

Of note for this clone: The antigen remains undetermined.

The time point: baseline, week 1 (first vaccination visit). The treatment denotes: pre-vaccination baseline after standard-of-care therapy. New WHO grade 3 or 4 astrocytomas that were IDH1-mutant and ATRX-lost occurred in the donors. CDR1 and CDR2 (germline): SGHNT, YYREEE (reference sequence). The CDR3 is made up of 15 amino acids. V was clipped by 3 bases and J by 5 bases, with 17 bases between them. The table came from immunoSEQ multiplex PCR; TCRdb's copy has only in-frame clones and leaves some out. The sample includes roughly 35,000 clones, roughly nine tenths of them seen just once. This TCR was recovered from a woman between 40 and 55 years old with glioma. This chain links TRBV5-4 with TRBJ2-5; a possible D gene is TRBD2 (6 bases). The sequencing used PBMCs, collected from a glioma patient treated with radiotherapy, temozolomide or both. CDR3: CASSSPGAGKETQYF. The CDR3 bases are TGTGCCAGCAGCTCCCCCGGTGCGGGGAAGGAGACCCAGTACTTC.